This T cell receptor beta chain was identified during a study of blood T cell repertoires in COVID-19. Study overall: Some COVID-19 samples were acute and others convalescent; all came from the United States, Italy and Spain. PBMCs, B-cell-depleted T cells, or T cells provided the cDNA or gDNA that made up the material.

The CDR3 loop spans 14 amino acids. The germline V gene has CDR1 SGHRS and CDR2 YFSETQ. V was pared by 3 bases and J by 4 bases, with 11 bases between. The authors' processing: By means of reference gene primer amplification, nucleated cell counts were estimated. The table came from immunoSEQ multiplex PCR; TCRdb's copy has only in-frame clones and leaves some out. That table is the source of V, J and clone size, and D and trimming were worked out from the DNA. The sample lists 75,000 or so clones, about 85% occurring once. The sample was peripheral blood. The V gene is TRBV5-1, the J gene TRBJ1-5, with a tentative D call TRBD1 (5 bases). The sequence was collected from a man in his fifties or sixties with active or convalescent COVID-19. CDR3 coding DNA: TGCGCCAGCAGCTCCTCGGGGGGGAATCAGCCCCAGCATTTT. Translating gives CASSSSGGNQPQHF.